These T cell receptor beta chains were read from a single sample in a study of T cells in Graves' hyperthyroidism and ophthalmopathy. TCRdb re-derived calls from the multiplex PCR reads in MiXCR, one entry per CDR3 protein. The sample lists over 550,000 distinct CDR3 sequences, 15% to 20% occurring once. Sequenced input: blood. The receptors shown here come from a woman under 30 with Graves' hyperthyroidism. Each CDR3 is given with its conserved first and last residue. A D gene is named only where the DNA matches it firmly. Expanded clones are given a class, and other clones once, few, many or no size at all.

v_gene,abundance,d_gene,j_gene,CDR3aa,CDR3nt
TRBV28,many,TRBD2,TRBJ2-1,CASSGSGISYNEQFF,TGTGCCAGCAGTGGTAGCGGGATCTCCTACAATGAGCAGTTCTTC
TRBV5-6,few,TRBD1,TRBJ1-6,CASRARGGGGSPLHF,TGTGCCAGCAGGGCCCGCGGAGGGGGCGGTTCACCCCTCCACTTT
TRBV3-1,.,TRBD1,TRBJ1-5,CASSRDRSFVPQHF,TGTGCCAGCAGCCGGGACAGGTCGTTTGTGCCCCAGCATTTT
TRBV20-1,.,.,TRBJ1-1,CSAEWQGDTEAFF,TGCAGTGCGGAATGGCAGGGTGACACTGAAGCTTTCTTT
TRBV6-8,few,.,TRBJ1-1,CASRATVNTEAFF,TGTGCCAGCAGGGCGACAGTGAACACTGAAGCTTTCTTT
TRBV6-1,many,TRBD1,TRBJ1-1,CASTGGGGGTEAFF,TGTGCCAGCACCGGAGGAGGGGGCGGGACTGAAGCTTTCTTT
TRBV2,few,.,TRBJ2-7,CASSAQTLEQYF,TGTGCCAGCAGTGCTCAGACTCTCGAGCAGTACTTC
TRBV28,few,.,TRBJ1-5,CASSLGNRPQHF,TGTGCCAGCAGCCTAGGGAACAGGCCCCAGCATTTT
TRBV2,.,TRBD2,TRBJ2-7,CASMILAGVPYEQYF,TGTGCCAGCATGATACTAGCGGGGGTTCCCTACGAGCAGTACTTC
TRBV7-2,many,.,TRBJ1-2,CASSPRPGRIYGYTF,TGTGCCAGCAGCCCAAGACCGGGACGGATCTATGGCTACACCTTC
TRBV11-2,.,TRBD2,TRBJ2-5,CASSSGGAGGIAQYF,TGTGCCAGCAGCTCCGGGGGAGCGGGAGGGATAGCCCAGTACTTC
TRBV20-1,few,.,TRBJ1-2,CSARDPTTYYGYTF,TGCAGTGCTAGAGATCCAACGACCTACTATGGCTACACCTTC
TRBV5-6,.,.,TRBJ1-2,CASSFYRAYNGYTF,TGTGCCAGCAGCTTCTACAGGGCCTACAATGGCTACACCTTC
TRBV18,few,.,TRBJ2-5,CASSPKRTSETQYF,TGTGCCAGCTCACCAAAGAGGACTTCGGAGACCCAGTACTTC
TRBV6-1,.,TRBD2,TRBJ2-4,CASSESLAGRNIQYF,TGTGCCAGCAGTGAATCACTAGCGGGAAGGAACATTCAGTACTTC
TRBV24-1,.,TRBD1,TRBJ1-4,CATSDAGQGKNEKLFF,TGTGCCACCAGTGATGCGGGACAGGGGAAGAATGAAAAACTGTTTTTT
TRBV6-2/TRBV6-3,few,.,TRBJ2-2,CASSYRSGTVNTGELFF,TGTGCCAGCAGTTACAGATCCGGGACTGTGAACACCGGGGAGCTGTTTTTT
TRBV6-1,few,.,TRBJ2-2,CASSVWGLNTGELFF,TGTGCCAGCAGTGTCTGGGGGCTCAACACCGGGGAGCTGTTTTTT
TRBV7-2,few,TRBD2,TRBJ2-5,CASSLLAGGLGETQYF,TGTGCCAGCAGCTTACTAGCGGGGGGGCTTGGAGAGACCCAGTACTTC
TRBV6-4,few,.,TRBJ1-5,CASSRGGAGQLNSNQPQHF,TGTGCCAGCAGCCGGGGGGGGGCAGGCCAGCTTAATAGCAATCAGCCCCAGCATTTT
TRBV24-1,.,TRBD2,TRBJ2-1,CATSDLSSGAFSYNEQFF,TGTGCCACCAGTGACTTATCTAGCGGGGCCTTCTCCTACAATGAGCAGTTCTTC
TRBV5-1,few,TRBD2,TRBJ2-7,CASSLVPGLAGSSYEQYF,TGCGCCAGCAGCTTGGTGCCGGGACTAGCGGGTAGCTCCTACGAGCAGTACTTC
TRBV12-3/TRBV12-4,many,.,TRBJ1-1,CASRLARNTEAFF,TGTGCCAGCCGCTTGGCGAGGAACACTGAAGCTTTCTTT
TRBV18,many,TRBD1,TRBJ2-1,CASSPQDRVIYNEQFF,TGTGCCAGCTCACCCCAGGACAGGGTGATCTACAATGAGCAGTTCTTC
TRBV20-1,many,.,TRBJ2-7,CSAGFTSYEQYF,TGCAGTGCTGGCTTTACGTCCTACGAGCAGTACTTC
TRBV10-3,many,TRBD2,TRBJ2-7,CAITGTSGSLYEQYF,TGTGCCATCACCGGGACTAGCGGAAGTCTCTACGAGCAGTACTTC
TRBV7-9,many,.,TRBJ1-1,CASSWAGGDTEAFF,TGTGCCAGCAGCTGGGCGGGAGGGGACACTGAAGCTTTCTTT
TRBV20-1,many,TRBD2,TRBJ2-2,CSANSGSVTGELFF,TGCAGTGCTAATAGCGGGAGTGTTACCGGGGAGCTGTTTTTT
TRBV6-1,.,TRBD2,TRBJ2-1,CASSAGLAEYNEQFF,TGTGCCAGCAGTGCGGGACTAGCGGAGTACAATGAGCAGTTCTTC
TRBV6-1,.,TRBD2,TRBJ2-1,CASRPGLAGLGHHNEQFF,TGTGCCAGCAGGCCGGGACTAGCGGGACTAGGACACCACAATGAGCAGTTCTTC
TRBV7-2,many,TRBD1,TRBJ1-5,CASSGDRGLGQPQHF,TGTGCCAGCAGCGGGGACAGGGGGCTCGGTCAGCCCCAGCATTTT
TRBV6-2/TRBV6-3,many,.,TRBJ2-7,CASRRGTSLALEQYF,TGTGCCAGCAGACGGGGGACCAGCCTAGCCCTAGAGCAGTACTTC
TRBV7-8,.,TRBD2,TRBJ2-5,CASSPSSGTSGGGTQYF,TGTGCCAGCAGCCCAAGCTCCGGGACTAGCGGGGGGGGGACCCAGTACTTC
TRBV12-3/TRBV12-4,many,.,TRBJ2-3,CASSFAGGTDTQYF,TGTGCCAGCAGCTTTGCAGGGGGCACAGATACGCAGTATTTT
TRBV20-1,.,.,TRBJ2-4,CSARVNELAKNIQYF,TGCAGTGCTAGAGTCAACGAACTAGCCAAAAACATTCAGTACTTC
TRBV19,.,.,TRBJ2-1,CASSIGWLGNNKDEQFF,TGTGCCAGTAGTATAGGTTGGTTGGGGAATAATAAAGATGAGCAGTTCTTC
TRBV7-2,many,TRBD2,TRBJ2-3,CASTRGGQGDTQYF,TGTGCCAGCACCCGGGGGGGCCAAGGAGATACGCAGTATTTT
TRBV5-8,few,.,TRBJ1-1,CASSFSHPGTEAFF,TGTGCCAGCAGCTTTTCCCACCCGGGAACTGAAGCTTTCTTT
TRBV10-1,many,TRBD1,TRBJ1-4,CASSEWTGGEKLFF,TGCGCCAGCAGTGAGTGGACAGGGGGTGAAAAACTGTTTTTT
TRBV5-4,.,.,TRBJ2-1,CASSFNPGSSYNEQFF,TGTGCCAGCAGCTTCAATCCCGGCAGCTCCTACAATGAGCAGTTCTTC
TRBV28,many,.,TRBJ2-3,CASSYSVLSDTQYF,TGTGCCAGCAGTTATTCTGTATTATCAGATACGCAGTATTTT
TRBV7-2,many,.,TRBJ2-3,CASSWVGVPPTDTQYF,TGTGCCAGCAGCTGGGTCGGGGTCCCCCCCACAGATACGCAGTATTTT
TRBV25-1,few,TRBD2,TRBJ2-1,CASSEFAGGNNEQFF,TGTGCCAGCAGTGAATTTGCGGGGGGGAACAATGAGCAGTTCTTC
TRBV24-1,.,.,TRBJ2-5,CATSDWVETQYF,TGTGCCACCAGTGATTGGGTGGAGACCCAGTACTTC
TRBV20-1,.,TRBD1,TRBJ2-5,CSVQDRGRGETQYF,TGCAGTGTCCAGGACAGGGGGCGCGGGGAGACCCAGTACTTC
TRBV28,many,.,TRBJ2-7,CASTPPASETYEQYF,TGTGCCAGCACCCCCCCGGCTAGCGAAACCTACGAGCAGTACTTC
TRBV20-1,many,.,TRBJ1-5,CSAFLSASRYNQPQHF,TGCAGTGCTTTTCTCTCGGCCAGCCGCTACAATCAGCCCCAGCATTTT
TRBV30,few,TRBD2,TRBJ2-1,CAWSLSLSGSGVQFF,TGTGCCTGGAGTCTATCATTGAGCGGGAGTGGAGTTCAGTTCTTC
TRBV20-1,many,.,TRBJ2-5,CSARSGTPQETQYF,TGCAGTGCTAGGTCCGGGACCCCTCAAGAGACCCAGTACTTC
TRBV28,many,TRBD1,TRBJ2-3,CASSSTGTDTQYF,TGTGCCAGCAGCTCGACAGGGACCGATACGCAGTATTTT
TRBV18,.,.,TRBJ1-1,CASSRAGGRVTEAFF,TGTGCCAGCTCACGCGCAGGAGGCAGGGTCACTGAAGCTTTCTTT
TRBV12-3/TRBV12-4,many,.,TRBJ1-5,CASRPTCNQPQHF,TGTGCCAGCAGACCGACCTGCAATCAGCCCCAGCATTTT
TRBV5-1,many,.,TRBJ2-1,CASSTDVRSSYNEQFF,TGCGCCAGCAGCACGGACGTACGAAGCTCCTACAATGAGCAGTTCTTC
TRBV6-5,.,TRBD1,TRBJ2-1,CASSYSGQGIDEQFF,TGTGCCAGCAGTTACTCGGGACAGGGAATCGATGAGCAGTTCTTC